The rows below give T cell receptor beta chains drawn from one sample of a study of siplizumab effects on memory and regulatory T cells. The data were produced by immunoSEQ multiplex PCR, yet TCRdb's version contains in-frame clones alone and is incomplete. Of tens of thousands of clones listed, less than 98% are singletons. Sequenced sample: naive CD4+ T cells sorted from blood. The receptor source for this set is a human donor in good health. Both conserved end residues are part of each CDR3. Fields, in order: V gene, J gene, clone size, CDR3 length, D gene, CDR3 DNA, CDR3 protein. The D gene is left open where the match is weak. Clone size appears in some rows only: once, few, many, or a class for an expanded clone.

TRBV30,TRBJ2-2,NA,15,NA,TGTGCCTGGAGCGTCACTCGGGAGTTGGGCGGGGAGCTGTTTTTT,CAWSVTRELGGELFF
TRBV2,TRBJ1-3,NA,12,NA,TGTGCCAGTTCGATGGCTGGAAACACCATATATTTT,CASSMAGNTIYF
TRBV9,TRBJ2-5,NA,15,NA,TGTGCCAGCAGCGTGGGAGACAGCTTGAGGAAGACCCAGTACTTC,CASSVGDSLRKTQYF
TRBV6-5,TRBJ2-3,NA,15,TRBD1,TGTGCCAGCAGTTACAGACAGGGTCAGATAGATACGCAGTATTTT,CASSYRQGQIDTQYF
TRBV7-8,TRBJ1-5,NA,16,NA,TGTGCCAGCAGCTTAGTCGGAGACTATAGCAATCAGCCCCAGCATTTT,CASSLVGDYSNQPQHF
TRBV30,TRBJ2-1,NA,16,TRBD2,TGTGCCTGGAGCACGGGGGTACTAGCGGGAGTGGCCGAGCAGTTCTTC,CAWSTGVLAGVAEQFF
TRBV4-1,TRBJ1-5,NA,15,TRBD1,TGCGCCAGCAGCCAAGGGGACAGCGAATATCAGCCCCAGCATTTT,CASSQGDSEYQPQHF
TRBV18,TRBJ2-1,once,13,NA,TGTGCCAGCTCCCTTAACGGACTGTTGAACCAGTTCTTC,CASSLNGLLNQFF
TRBV19,TRBJ2-5,NA,15,TRBD1,TGTGCCAGTAGCTTGGACAGGGTGGCAGTAGAGACCCAGTACTTC,CASSLDRVAVETQYF
TRBV9,TRBJ2-1,NA,13,NA,TGTGCCAGCAGCGGCACCCCCTACAATGAGCAGTTCTTC,CASSGTPYNEQFF
TRBV10-3,TRBJ1-1,few,12,NA,TGTGCCATCAGTCCCAGGGGCTCTGAAGCTTTCTTT,CAISPRGSEAFF
TRBV29-1,TRBJ2-7,NA,12,NA,TGCAGCGTTTTGGACGGGACCTACGAGCAGTACTTC,CSVLDGTYEQYF
TRBV5-1,TRBJ2-5,once,15,NA,TGCGCCAGCAGCTTGGGCCCGGGACTCCAAGAGACCCAGTACTTC,CASSLGPGLQETQYF
TRBV10-1,TRBJ2-2,NA,13,TRBD2,TGCGCCAGCAGAGGCGGGAGTGGCGGGGAGCTGTTTTTT,CASRGGSGGELFF
TRBV18,TRBJ2-7,NA,13,NA,TGTGCCAGCTCACCCCGACAGAACTACGAGCAGTACTTC,CASSPRQNYEQYF
TRBV7-2,TRBJ2-2,once,17,NA,TGTGCCAGCAGCCCTATCCCAGGGACACTGAACACCGGGGAGCTGTTTTTT,CASSPIPGTLNTGELFF